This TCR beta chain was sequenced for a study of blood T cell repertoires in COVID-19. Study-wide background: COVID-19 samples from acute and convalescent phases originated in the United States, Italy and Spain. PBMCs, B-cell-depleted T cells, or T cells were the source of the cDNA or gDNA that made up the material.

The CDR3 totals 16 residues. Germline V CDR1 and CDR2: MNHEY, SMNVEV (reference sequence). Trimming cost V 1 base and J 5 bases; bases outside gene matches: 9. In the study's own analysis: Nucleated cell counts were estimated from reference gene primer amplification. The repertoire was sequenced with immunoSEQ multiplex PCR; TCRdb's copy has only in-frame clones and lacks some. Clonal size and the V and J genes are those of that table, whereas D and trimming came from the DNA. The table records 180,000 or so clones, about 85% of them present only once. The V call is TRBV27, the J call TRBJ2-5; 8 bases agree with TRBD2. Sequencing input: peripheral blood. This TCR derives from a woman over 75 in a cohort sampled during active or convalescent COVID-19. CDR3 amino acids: CASSLLREGDLETQYF. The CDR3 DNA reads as TGTGCCAGCAGTTTATTACGGGAGGGGGATTTGGAGACCCAGTACTTC.